These 10 T cell receptor beta chains share one sample of origin, sequenced in a study of T-cell memory formation after mild COVID-19 (dated by TCRdb to about 2021). The library was obtained by 5' RACE. Instrument used: Illumina NovaSeq 6000. TCRdb's own reprocessing of the public reads used fastp at Q25 and MiXCR and kept productive beta chains. When rows share a CDR3 protein, they turn into one entry using the most common DNA and genes. This sample holds a few hundred thousand distinct CDR3 sequences; less than 20% were observed only once. The top ten clonotypes cover more than 20% of the sample. The sample comprised PBMCs or a T cell subset sorted from them (not recorded which). These receptors were collected from a man younger than 35 who had mild COVID-19 (a few samples of this study predate the infection). The sample titles of this study are shuffled in the database, so cell type and time point are left out; the donor was told from shared clones.

J is TRBJ2-7 and V is TRBV4-1; the match to TRBD1 covers 8 bases. V dropped 1 base and J dropped 7; count of bases not matched to a gene: 6. Germline CDR1 reads MGHRA; CDR2 reads YSYEKL. The CDR3 runs 14 residues. This CDR3 reads CASSQGQGNLEQYF. The DNA for the CDR3 is TGCGCCAGCAGCCAAGGACAGGGGAACTTAGAGCAGTACTTC.

This clonotype appeared a few times. The V call is TRBV12-3 or TRBV12-4, the J call TRBJ2-3; D uncertain. The V gene lost 7 bases and the J gene lost 0 bases, with 11 bases spanning the gap. CDR3 length equals 14 residues. DNA of the CDR3: TGTGCCAGCACCCTCCGTGTGAGCACAGATACGCAGTATTTT. Amino acid sequence: CASTLRVSTDTQYF.

This clonotype was observed a few times. The genes are TRBV7-9 and TRBJ2-2; 7 bases agree with TRBD1. Germline assignment: CDR1 SEHNR and CDR2 FQNEAQ (reference sequence). V trimming: 6 bases; J trimming: 5 bases; junction bases outside the gene matches: 6. The CDR3 totals 14 residues. The DNA for the CDR3 is TGTGCCAGCAGACTAACAGGGGAAACCGGGGAGCTGTTTTTT. It codes for CASRLTGETGELFF.

Ten or more counts support this clonotype. The chain links TRBV4-2 to TRBJ2-3; TRBD2 matches 10 bases. This CDR3 comprises 15 residues. Germline assignment: CDR1 LGHNA and CDR2 YNFKEQ. After removal of 1 base from V and 4 bases from J, the junction contained 2 bases not matched to a gene. As DNA, the CDR3 is TGTGCCAGCAGCCAAGGGAGCGGGGGGGCAGATACGCAGTATTTT. Translated, it gives CASSQGSGGADTQYF.

The sample holds a few counts of this clonotype. This chain links TRBV5-1 with TRBJ2-2; D might be TRBD1 (8 bases). CDR3 length equals 15 residues. In germline, CDR1 is SGHRS, CDR2 YFSETQ. V was shortened by 6 bases and J by 0 bases, with 12 bases between the two germline ends. The CDR3 nucleotides read TGCGCCAGCAACAGGGGGGGGCCGAACACCGGGGAGCTGTTTTTT. Translation gives CASNRGGPNTGELFF.

V gene TRBV20-1 combines with J gene TRBJ2-3; TRBD1 matches at 7 bases. The CDR3 loop spans 15 amino acids. CDR1 DFQATT and CDR2 SNEGSKA come from the germline V gene (reference sequence). The J segment lost 3 bases and the V segment lost 7 bases, leaving 13 bases of the junction unmatched. The chain's CDR3 is CSVITGQGVTDTQYF. CDR3 in DNA: TGCAGTGTCATAACCGGGCAGGGGGTAACAGATACGCAGTATTTT.

The chain is built from TRBV20-1 and TRBJ2-5, with D perhaps given as TRBD1 or TRBD2 (5 bases each). Trimming pared 7 bases from V and 1 base from J, leaving 13 bases between. Germline V CDR1 and CDR2: DFQATT, SNEGSKA (reference sequence). The CDR3 consists of 13 residues. The CDR3 sequence: CSVVQDFQETQYF. The CDR3 DNA reads TGCAGTGTTGTACAGGACTTCCAAGAGACCCAGTACTTC.

This clonotype was seen a single time. This chain connects TRBV19 to TRBJ2-2, with D hard to call. The germline gives CDR1 LNHDA, CDR2 SQIVND (reference sequence). CDR3 length: 15 residues. Trimming pared 6 bases from V and 8 bases from J, leaving 19 bases between. The CDR3: CASSLIPPPSGELFF. CDR3 nucleotides: TGTGCCAGTAGCTTAATCCCCCCCCCCTCGGGGGAGCTGTTTTTT. The variable domain in full, with the rest retrieved from reference TRBV19 and TRBJ2-2, is DGGITQSPKYLFRKEGQNVTLSCEQNLNHDAMYWYRQDPGQGLRLIYYSQIVNDFQKGDIAEGYSVSREKKESFPLTVTSAQKNPTAFYLCASSLIPPPSGELFFGEGSRLTVL.

This clonotype was detected only a few times. This chain uses TRBV20-1 with TRBJ2-3; maybe TRBD2 (5 bases). The CDR3 consists of 11 residues. V was clipped by 4 bases and J by 9 bases, with 11 bases between them. CDR1 is DFQATT, CDR2 SNEGSKA, per germline (reference sequence). The CDR3 nucleotides are TGCAGTGCTAAGAAAGCGGACACGCAGTATTTT. It translates to CSAKKADTQYF.

This clonotype was seen many times. The chain uses TRBV12-3 or TRBV12-4 and TRBJ1-1, with D possibly being TRBD1 (6 bases). V was cut by 6 bases and J by 5 bases, with 13 bases left in between. The CDR3 is 13 amino acids. The CDR3 loop is CASSLRGATEAFF. The CDR3, as DNA: TGTGCCAGCAGCCTTCGGGGGGCGACTGAAGCTTTCTTT.